This TCR beta chain was observed in a study of response to subunit inactivated influenza vaccine. The V and J ends lost 0 bases and 2 bases respectively, with 11 bases between them. The CDR3 extends over 16 amino acids. CDR1 is MNHEY, CDR2 SVGAGI, per germline. To note about this clonotype: Its antigen is unidentified.

From the RT-PCR reads, TCRdb called clonotypes with MiXCR, one entry per CDR3 protein. Of around 160,000 distinct CDR3 sequences in the sample, 9.5% to 13% were seen once. Whole-study results and caveats: It was suggested by the authors that few new T cells are recruited by each seasonal influenza vaccination.

The rearrangement joins TRBV6-5 to TRBJ1-5; D might be TRBD1 (6 bases). Source: non-naive T cells sorted from PBMCs, taken more than 35 days after vaccination. This TCR was sampled from a man in his fifties who received an inactivated influenza vaccine. CDR3 nucleotides: TGTGCCAGCAGTTACTCAGGGGGAGGGGGCAATCAGCCCCAGCATTTT. It translates to CASSYSGGGGNQPQHF.